Listed here is a single T cell receptor beta chain. Its target is unknown. These data originate in a study of cytomegalovirus exposure and HLA in healthy donors. Notes on the study in general: There were 150 to 200 TCR beta chains listed as cytomegalovirus-associated. In vitro checks showed that a few CMV-associated chains really do target CMV antigens.

Data came from immunoSEQ multiplex PCR; TCRdb stores just in-frame clones and leaves some out. The sample has roughly 150,000 clones, roughly nine tenths seen once. The CDR3 is 15 residues long. Looked up from germline, CDR1 is SEHNR and CDR2 is FQNEAQ (reference sequence). V shed 5 bases and J shed 0 bases, with 13 bases lying between them. Input material: PBMCs. V gene TRBV7-9 combines with J gene TRBJ1-1; the D gene is possibly TRBD1 (6 bases). The source is a man aged 18 to 30 in good health and CMV-seronegative. For the CDR3, the DNA is TGTGCCAGCAGCCAGGGGTCGGTCATGAACACTGAAGCTTTCTTT. This gives the protein CASSQGSVMNTEAFF.